This T cell receptor beta chain is drawn from a study of blood T cell repertoires in COVID-19. About the study: T cells, B-cell-depleted T cells, or PBMCs supplied cDNA or gDNA.

Everyone who took part was roughly 18 to 89 years old, and they came from fewer than 25 US areas. Germline CDR1 reads MNHEY; CDR2 reads SVGAGI. V was clipped by 2 bases and J by 2 bases, with 13 bases between them. CDR3 length: 15 amino acids. Repertoires were generated with immunoSEQ multiplex PCR, while TCRdb's copy carries only in-frame clones and drops some. The table lists about 200,000 clones, about 89% of them singletons. The TCR was taken from a woman aged 18-35 years who had recovered from COVID-19. The source material was PBMCs or T cells enriched from blood (not recorded which). The chain recombines TRBV6-5 with TRBJ2-7, with D perhaps matching TRBD1 (6 bases). The CDR3 sequence is CASSYIGGFTYEQYF. DNA for the CDR3: TGTGCCAGCAGTTACATAGGGGGTTTTACCTACGAGCAGTACTTC.